This TCR beta chain was recovered during a study of human T cells and chemical hapten exposure. Overall study: Variation in per-sample TCR yields came mainly from small pooled library volume differences.

Germline V gene data show CDR1 as SGHTA and CDR2 as FQGNSA. V was clipped by 0 bases and J by 2 bases, with 8 bases between them. The CDR3 contains 15 residues. Individual cDNA molecules each carried unique molecular identifiers attached by the library. Study processing details: Ranging from about 23,224 to 750,000, TCR counts per sample had a median value of around 90,000. TCRdb re-called the RACE reads with MiXCR, one entry per CDR3 protein. These V and J calls rely on TCRdb rather than the paper's analysis. Of some 50,000 distinct CDR3 sequences listed, approximately 4.8% are singletons. Specified time point: healthy volunteer bleed at 2 weeks. Total RNA was isolated from whole blood that had not been fractionated.

The chain is built from TRBV7-2 and TRBJ1-5; the D is unclear. Sequencing was carried out using whole blood. This TCR derives from a human donor in good health. Some clones in this sample may be carry-over from other donors' samples. This CDR3 reads CASSLASLGNQPQHF. CDR3 bases: TGTGCCAGCAGCTTAGCCAGTTTGGGCAATCAGCCCCAGCATTTT.